This TCR beta chain appears in the sequencing data of a study of T cell repertoires in cytomegalovirus infection (dated by TCRdb to between 2018 and 2021). General notes on the study: Alongside well-studied HLA-B-restricted epitopes, the peptide stimulations were aimed at recently identified HLA-C-restricted CMV epitopes, whose presentation resists viral immunomodulation. The HLA type of each donor mattered for the analysis, because public TCR beta signatures pointed to carriage of CMV infection along with the matching HLA type.

Explained via the paper, the treatment or condition label denotes: in vitro stimulation with specific CMV peptide epitopes to enrich CMV-specific T cells. Study-wide findings and limitations: In both this cohort and an independent cohort of 352 donors, the cumulative frequency of public TCR beta family members distinguished carriers of CMV infection plus the relevant HLA type. The ex vivo response was dominated by HLA-C-restricted CMV-specific TCR beta clonotypes, and the single most frequent clonotype in two of eight donors was supplied by these HLA-C-restricted clonotypes.

This clonotype has only a few counts. This clone's antigen is unknown. No per-base quality is available; no much larger clone lies one base away. TCRdb names Illumina HiSeq 1500 as the instrument used. TCRdb redid the processing of the public reads, applying fastp at Q25 and MiXCR, and retained in-frame beta chains. Every distinct CDR3 protein forms one entry, paired with its most common genes and DNA. This sample holds about 890,000 distinct CDR3 sequences; 30% to 40% were observed only once. 13% of the sample is held by the ten biggest clonotypes. Trimming leaves V shorter by 7 bases and J shorter by 1 base, with the junction holding 4 bases beyond the gene matches. CDR1 and CDR2 were assigned from the germline V gene as KGHDR and SFDVKD. The CDR3 goes from the cysteine to the phenylalanine over 14 residues. CDR3 DNA is the only sequence kept; it has 42 bases, read in frame from the first base.

Material: cultured CD8+ T cells from PBMCs, obtained from culture after CMV antigen stimulation. The receptor was isolated from a human donor in good health (CMV status not recorded). Some clones in this sample may be carry-over from other donors' samples. The rearranged segments are TRBV24-1 and TRBJ2-5, with 8 central nucleotides matching TRBD1. Here the CDR3 is given as CATRRGQVQETQYF. In nucleotides, the sequence is TGTGCCACCAGAAGGGGACAGGTCCAAGAGACCCAGTACTTC.